The rows below give T cell receptor beta chains drawn from one sample of a study of identical twins. MiXCR, applied by TCRdb to the 5' RACE reads, yields one record per CDR3 protein. The table has about 720,000 distinct CDR3 sequences, 8.6% seen once; the top ten hold around 0.98%. These data also featured in a second study, about yellow fever vaccine responses in identical twins.

The sequencing sample was made of PBMCs. The receptors derive from a woman aged 18-29 years in good health. Both conserved end residues are part of each CDR3. Fields, in order: D gene, clone size, V gene, J gene, CDR3 protein, CDR3 DNA. A D gene is named only where the DNA matches it firmly. Some rows have no size entry. The others give once, few or many, or a class for an expanded clone.

>.|.|TRBV11-3|TRBJ2-1
CASSLGGATYNEQFF
TGTGCCAGCAGCTTAGGCGGGGCTACCTACAATGAGCAGTTCTTC
>TRBD2|.|TRBV6-1|TRBJ2-3
CASSEGQRGADTQYF
TGTGCCAGCAGTGAAGGCCAGCGGGGGGCAGATACGCAGTATTTT
>.|.|TRBV5-4|TRBJ2-2
CASSLLPDNTGELFF
TGTGCCAGCAGCTTACTCCCCGATAACACCGGGGAGCTGTTTTTT
>TRBD2|few|TRBV5-1|TRBJ2-5
CASSTGSGGIQETQYF
TGCGCCAGCAGCACCGGGAGCGGGGGGATTCAAGAGACCCAGTACTTC
>TRBD2|.|TRBV20-1|TRBJ2-5
CSARKAGIQETQYF
TGCAGTGCTAGAAAAGCGGGGATCCAAGAGACCCAGTACTTC
>.|many|TRBV12-3/TRBV12-4|TRBJ1-4
CASCLYSDLGEKLFF
TGTGCCAGCTGCCTCTATTCGGATTTGGGTGAAAAACTGTTTTTT
>.|.|TRBV4-3|TRBJ2-1
CASSQDRAVYNEQFF
TGCGCCAGCAGCCAAGATCGAGCGGTCTACAATGAGCAGTTCTTC
>TRBD2|many|TRBV20-1|TRBJ2-2
CSARAAGVVGELFF
TGCAGTGCTAGAGCCGCGGGAGTAGTTGGGGAGCTGTTTTTT
>.|many|TRBV4-2|TRBJ1-4
CASSQASGQGLEKLFF
TGTGCCAGCAGCCAAGCATCGGGGCAGGGGCTTGAAAAACTGTTTTTT
>TRBD1|many|TRBV29-1|TRBJ2-7
CSVFRQGHGQYF
TGCAGCGTCTTTAGACAGGGCCATGGGCAGTACTTC
>TRBD2|.|TRBV2|TRBJ2-5
CASSASLAGRETQYF
TGTGCCAGCAGTGCGTCACTAGCGGGGAGAGAGACCCAGTACTTC
>.|.|TRBV15|TRBJ1-3
CATNPGFSSGNTIYF
TGTGCCACCAACCCGGGATTTTCCTCTGGAAACACCATATATTTT
>TRBD2|few|TRBV4-2|TRBJ2-1
CASSQLQGGLAGGNEQFF
TGTGCCAGCAGCCAACTCCAAGGAGGACTAGCGGGAGGGAATGAGCAGTTCTTC
>.|many|TRBV2|TRBJ2-2
CASSRRQNTGELFF
TGTGCCAGCAGTAGGAGACAGAACACCGGGGAGCTGTTTTTT
>.|many|TRBV6-1|TRBJ2-7
CASRGRNYYEQYF
TGTGCCAGCAGGGGCAGGAACTACTACGAGCAGTACTTC
>TRBD2|few|TRBV29-1|TRBJ2-7
CSVVGLGNSYEQYF
TGCAGCGTTGTTGGACTAGGGAACTCCTACGAGCAGTACTTC
>.|many|TRBV7-9|TRBJ1-1
CASSPLGGTLRGTEAFF
TGTGCCAGCAGCCCCCTCGGGGGTACCCTCAGGGGCACTGAAGCTTTCTTT
>.|few|TRBV12-5|TRBJ2-1
CASGLVLSGWDNEQFF
TGTGCTAGTGGTTTGGTACTTAGTGGATGGGACAATGAGCAGTTCTTC
>.|many|TRBV7-9|TRBJ2-3
CASSSKTGIADTQYF
TGTGCCAGCAGCTCGAAAACAGGGATCGCAGATACGCAGTATTTT
>TRBD2|.|TRBV20-1|TRBJ2-1
CSALNPPGGLYNEQFF
TGCAGTGCACTCAATCCCCCGGGGGGTCTGTACAATGAGCAGTTCTTC
>.|few|TRBV7-2|TRBJ1-6
CASSLDSLGNSPLHF
TGTGCCAGCAGCTTAGACTCCCTGGGGAATTCACCCCTCCACTTT
>TRBD1|.|TRBV3-1|TRBJ2-7
CASSQAIDRVVSYEQYF
TGTGCCAGCAGCCAAGCGATAGACAGGGTGGTCTCGTACGAGCAGTACTTC
>TRBD1|many|TRBV12-3/TRBV12-4|TRBJ1-1
CASSSPRQGAEAFF
TGTGCCAGCAGTTCACCCAGACAGGGCGCGGAGGCTTTCTTT
>TRBD2|.|TRBV5-1|TRBJ2-2
CASSPLAGVRAGELFF
TGCGCCAGCAGCCCTCTAGCGGGAGTAAGGGCTGGGGAGCTGTTTTTT
>TRBD2|.|TRBV15|TRBJ2-1
CATSRGEAWGGRNYNEQFF
TGTGCCACCAGCAGAGGAGAGGCCTGGGGCGGGAGGAACTACAATGAGCAGTTCTTC
>.|.|TRBV29-1|TRBJ1-1
CSVEADLSTDTEAFF
TGCAGCGTTGAAGCAGACCTTTCCACGGACACTGAAGCTTTCTTT
>TRBD2|many|TRBV7-2|TRBJ2-5
CASSASAGVGETQYF
TGTGCCAGCTCGGCCTCAGCGGGAGTAGGAGAGACCCAGTACTTC
>.|many|TRBV28|TRBJ2-1
CASSLPALGASYNEQFF
TGTGCCAGCAGTTTACCGGCGCTTGGAGCCTCCTACAATGAGCAGTTCTTC
>.|many|TRBV7-9|TRBJ2-1
CASSSMGRTYNEQFF
TGTGCCAGCAGCTCTATGGGGAGAACCTACAATGAGCAGTTCTTC
>.|.|TRBV25-1|TRBJ1-2
CASSEWIGTRPFYGGGYTF
TGTGCCAGCAGTGAGTGGATTGGGACCCGACCGTTCTACGGCGGGGGATACACCTTC
>.|.|TRBV6-5|TRBJ2-7
CASRGPYEQYF
TGTGCCAGCCGTGGCCCATACGAGCAGTACTTC
>.|.|TRBV10-3|TRBJ2-7
CAIRTGQVTYEQYF
TGTGCCATCAGGACGGGACAAGTAACCTACGAGCAGTACTTC
>.|many|TRBV4-2|TRBJ2-3
CASSQTLAVTDTQYF
TGTGCCAGCAGCCAGACACTAGCAGTAACAGATACGCAGTATTTT
>TRBD1|.|TRBV18|TRBJ2-3
CASSSPEGTGDTQYF
TGTGCCAGCTCATCTCCCGAGGGGACAGGAGATACGCAGTATTTT
>.|.|TRBV24-1|TRBJ2-1
CATSGQTYNEQFF
TGTGCCACCAGCGGACAGACCTACAATGAGCAGTTCTTC
>.|few|TRBV7-9|TRBJ2-2
CASSYNRDTGELFF
TGTGCCAGCAGCTATAACAGGGACACCGGGGAGCTGTTTTTT
>TRBD2|.|TRBV2|TRBJ2-1
CASSVSGGISYNEQFF
TGTGCCAGCAGTGTTAGCGGGGGGATCTCCTACAATGAGCAGTTCTTC
>TRBD2|.|TRBV10-1|TRBJ2-3
CASSLTFSGTGTDTQYF
TGCGCCAGCAGCCTAACTTTTAGCGGGACGGGTACGGATACGCAGTATTTT
>.|many|TRBV15|TRBJ2-7
CATSRNSYEQYF
TGTGCCACCAGCAGAAATTCCTACGAGCAGTACTTC
>.|.|TRBV28|TRBJ2-6
CATAGVWGHSGANVLTF
TGTGCCACCGCGGGGGTTTGGGGACACTCTGGGGCCAACGTCCTGACTTTC
>.|.|TRBV7-9|TRBJ2-7
CASRGEHYEQYF
TGTGCCAGCAGAGGCGAACACTACGAGCAGTACTTC
>TRBD1|many|TRBV20-1|TRBJ2-7
CSARGSGTGRSSYEQYF
TGCAGTGCTAGGGGCTCCGGGACAGGGAGGAGTTCCTACGAGCAGTACTTC
>.|few|TRBV6-2/TRBV6-3|TRBJ1-4
CASSLGAVVNEKLFF
TGTGCCAGCAGTCTAGGGGCCGTCGTTAATGAAAAACTGTTTTTT
>.|few|TRBV12-3/TRBV12-4|TRBJ1-2
CASSPRPPNYGYTF
TGTGCCAGCAGTCCCCGGCCACCAAACTATGGCTACACCTTC
>.|few|TRBV24-1|TRBJ2-7
CATSDTGRDSEQYF
TGTGCCACCAGTGATACGGGCCGGGACTCCGAGCAGTACTTC
>.|few|TRBV12-3/TRBV12-4|TRBJ2-2
CASSFVGGSGELFF
TGTGCCAGCAGTTTTGTAGGGGGATCCGGGGAGCTGTTTTTT
>.|few|TRBV3-1|TRBJ1-2
CASSQVPSYYGYTF
TGTGCCAGCAGCCAAGTTCCGTCTTACTATGGCTACACCTTC
>.|many|TRBV28|TRBJ2-7
CASSTNSYEQYF
TGTGCCAGCAGTACCAATTCCTACGAGCAGTACTTC
>.|.|TRBV10-1|TRBJ2-3
CASSPVDTDTQYF
TGCGCCAGCAGTCCGGTAGACACAGATACGCAGTATTTT
>.|few|TRBV5-6|TRBJ2-6
CASSLPRVGSSGANVLTF
TGTGCCAGCAGCTTACCCAGGGTTGGTTCGTCTGGGGCCAACGTCCTGACTTTC
>TRBD2|few|TRBV27|TRBJ2-5
CASSPRLAETPETQYF
TGTGCCAGCAGTCCTAGACTAGCGGAGACTCCAGAGACCCAGTACTTC
>TRBD2|few|TRBV3-1|TRBJ2-1
CASSQVSGGVNEQFF
TGTGCCAGCAGCCAAGTTAGCGGGGGGGTAAATGAGCAGTTCTTC
>.|few|TRBV25-1|TRBJ2-1
CASGSSTTSYNEQFF
TGTGCCAGCGGATCCTCCACTACCTCCTACAATGAGCAGTTCTTC
>TRBD2|.|TRBV5-1|TRBJ2-5
CASRPGLAVKETQYF
TGCGCCAGCAGGCCGGGACTAGCGGTCAAAGAGACCCAGTACTTC
>TRBD2|.|TRBV5-1|TRBJ2-7
CASRLLAPSSYEQYF
TGCGCCAGCAGACTACTAGCGCCGAGCTCCTACGAGCAGTACTTC
>.|few|TRBV20-1|TRBJ1-2
CSAGALSYGYTF
TGCAGCGCCGGGGCGTTGAGCTATGGCTACACCTTC
>.|few|TRBV15|TRBJ2-3
CATSRLRGGLGTDTQYF
TGTGCCACCAGCAGACTCAGGGGAGGGCTCGGCACAGATACGCAGTATTTT
>.|few|TRBV7-2|TRBJ2-1
CASTTGFSYNEQFF
TGTGCCAGCACAACGGGGTTCTCCTACAATGAGCAGTTCTTC